The clone carrying this TCR beta chain was seen just once. These data originate in a study of T cell responses to AZD1222 COVID-19 vaccine. With 1 base removed from V and 2 bases from J, the gap between germline ends came to 13 bases. This CDR3 is built from 16 residues. Germline CDR1 and CDR2: LNHNV and YYDKDF (reference sequence). Only in-frame clones appear in the TCRdb table, and some are missing; sequencing was by immunoSEQ multiplex PCR. Among some 100,000 clones listed, more than 85% were seen once. This clonotype originated in an adult who received the AZD1222 COVID-19 vaccine. The source material was peripheral blood, sampled 28 days after the second AZD1222 dose. This sequence joins TRBV15 and TRBJ2-3, with D perhaps assigned TRBD1 or TRBD2 (5 bases each). The CDR3 DNA reads as TGTGCCACCAGCAGAGGCCCGGGACGAGACACAGATACGCAGTATTTT. Protein: CATSRGPGRDTDTQYF.